A selection of T cell receptor beta chains follows, all from one sample in a study of blood T cell repertoires in COVID-19. The table came from immunoSEQ multiplex PCR; TCRdb's copy has only in-frame clones and leaves some out. The sample records approximately 130,000 clones, over 75% being singletons. The specimen was peripheral blood. The receptor set was obtained from a man in his forties with active or convalescent COVID-19. The CDR3 runs from the conserved cysteine through the conserved F or W. A D gene is named only where the DNA matches it firmly.

CDR3 protein: CASSPRDRESYGYTF
CDR3 DNA: TGTGCCAGCAGCCCCCGGGACAGGGAGTCCTATGGCTACACCTTC
V gene: TRBV4-2
J gene: TRBJ1-2
D gene: TRBD1

CDR3 protein: CASSPQGLTYEQYF
CDR3 DNA: TGTGCCAGCTCACCACAGGGGTTGACCTACGAGCAGTACTTC
V gene: TRBV18
J gene: TRBJ2-7
D gene: -

CDR3 protein: CASSSKDRGNYGYTF
CDR3 DNA: TGTGCCAGCAGCTCGAAGGACAGGGGTAACTATGGCTACACCTTC
V gene: TRBV5-4
J gene: TRBJ1-2
D gene: TRBD1

CDR3 protein: CASSSQGYYGYTF
CDR3 DNA: TGTGCCAGCAGTTCTCAGGGCTACTATGGCTACACCTTC
V gene: TRBV12-3/TRBV12-4
J gene: TRBJ1-2
D gene: -

CDR3 protein: CASSVGLAGAGQETQYF
CDR3 DNA: TGTGCCAGCAGCGTCGGACTAGCGGGGGCAGGGCAAGAGACCCAGTACTTC
V gene: TRBV9
J gene: TRBJ2-5
D gene: TRBD2

CDR3 protein: CASSPQGYTGELFF
CDR3 DNA: TGTGCCAGTAGTCCCCAGGGGTACACCGGGGAGCTGTTTTTT
V gene: TRBV19
J gene: TRBJ2-2
D gene: -

CDR3 protein: CATSDPGLGTDTQYF
CDR3 DNA: TGTGCCACCAGTGACCCGGGGTTAGGGACAGATACGCAGTATTTT
V gene: TRBV24-1
J gene: TRBJ2-3
D gene: -

CDR3 protein: CSVHRGGTEAFF
CDR3 DNA: TGCAGCGTTCACAGGGGGGGCACTGAAGCTTTCTTT
V gene: TRBV29-1
J gene: TRBJ1-1
D gene: TRBD1

CDR3 protein: CASRASGSEKLFF
CDR3 DNA: TGTGCCAGCAGGGCCTCCGGGAGTGAAAAACTGTTTTTT
V gene: TRBV2
J gene: TRBJ1-4
D gene: -

CDR3 protein: CASSLDPSGGYTQYF
CDR3 DNA: TGTGCCAGCAGCTTAGATCCTAGCGGGGGTTATACGCAGTATTTT
V gene: TRBV7-2
J gene: TRBJ2-3
D gene: TRBD2

CDR3 protein: CASSLGLAGGKNEQFF
CDR3 DNA: TGTGCCAGCAGCTTAGGGCTAGCGGGGGGGAAAAATGAGCAGTTCTTC
V gene: TRBV11-3
J gene: TRBJ2-1
D gene: TRBD2

CDR3 protein: CASSPSGALGYTF
CDR3 DNA: TGTGCCAGCTCACCGTCAGGGGCGCTTGGCTACACCTTC
V gene: TRBV18
J gene: TRBJ1-2
D gene: -

CDR3 protein: CASSLRGLYEQYF
CDR3 DNA: TGTGCCAGCAGTTTGCGGGGGTTGTACGAGCAGTACTTC
V gene: TRBV12-3/TRBV12-4
J gene: TRBJ2-7
D gene: TRBD2

CDR3 protein: CASSPNSGLGYNEQFF
CDR3 DNA: TGTGCCAGCTCACCAAATTCGGGACTCGGCTACAATGAGCAGTTCTTC
V gene: TRBV18
J gene: TRBJ2-1
D gene: -